A selection of T cell receptor beta chains follows, all from one sample in a study of identical twins. TCRdb recomputed calls from the 5' RACE reads with MiXCR, one row per CDR3 protein. There are hundreds of thousands of distinct CDR3 sequences in the sample; 12% occur only once, and around 1.5% lies in the top ten. These data also featured in a second study, about yellow fever vaccine responses in identical twins.

Sequencing was carried out using PBMCs. The receptors come from a woman between 18 and 30 years old in good health. The CDR3 runs from the conserved cysteine through the conserved F or W. Each record gives: clone size, J gene, D gene, V gene, CDR3 DNA, CDR3 protein. The D gene is left open where the match is weak. A clone size is listed for some rows: how often the clone was seen (once, few, many), or a class if it is expanded.

few	TRBJ2-2	TRBD2	TRBV20-1	TGCAGTGCTAGGGGGACTAGCGGGATCGTCGGGGAGCTGTTTTTT	CSARGTSGIVGELFF
NA	TRBJ2-5	NA	TRBV20-1	TGCAGTGCTAGAGCCCCGACAGGAGGGTCGGAGACCCAGTACTTC	CSARAPTGGSETQYF
NA	TRBJ2-5	TRBD2	TRBV6-5	TGTGCCAGCAGTTACTTGGGGGGACTAGCGGTTTTGGAGACCCAGTACTTC	CASSYLGGLAVLETQYF
NA	TRBJ2-1	TRBD2	TRBV2	TGTGCCAGCAGACTAGCGGAGGTTAATGAGCAGTTCTTC	CASRLAEVNEQFF
many	TRBJ2-5	NA	TRBV29-1	TGCAGCGTTGACGTGGGAGTCCAAGAGACCCAGTACTTC	CSVDVGVQETQYF
many	TRBJ1-2	NA	TRBV12-3/TRBV12-4	TGTGCCAGCAGCCTCAGGACCGCCAGAACCTATGGCTACACCTTC	CASSLRTARTYGYTF
few	TRBJ1-6	NA	TRBV27	TGTGCCAGCCAGTCGGGGATCCTGTATAATTCACCCCTCCACTTT	CASQSGILYNSPLHF
few	TRBJ2-7	NA	TRBV4-1	TGCGCCAGCAGCCAGTGGGGACCCCTCTCCTACGAGCAGTACTTC	CASSQWGPLSYEQYF
few	TRBJ2-2	NA	TRBV2	TGTGCCAGCAAGGGGCAGGGGTTACCCGGGGAGCTGTTTTTT	CASKGQGLPGELFF
NA	TRBJ2-5	NA	TRBV5-1	TGCGCCAGCAGCTTGGCCGGGGGCCCGTTACAAGAGACCCAGTACTTC	CASSLAGGPLQETQYF
NA	TRBJ2-1	NA	TRBV5-1	TGCGCCAGCAGCTCGACACAGCATGAGCAGTTCTTC	CASSSTQHEQFF
few	TRBJ2-7	TRBD1	TRBV12-3/TRBV12-4	TGTGCCAGCAGTTTAGCCCCGGGACAGGGTCCCTACGAGCAGTACTTC	CASSLAPGQGPYEQYF
many	TRBJ1-1	TRBD1	TRBV10-3	TGTGCCATCAGCCTCAGGGGGGACACTGAAGCTTTCTTT	CAISLRGDTEAFF
NA	TRBJ2-3	TRBD1	TRBV5-5	TGTGCCAGCAGCGACTACAGGGGTGTTAGCACAGATACGCAGTATTTT	CASSDYRGVSTDTQYF
many	TRBJ1-1	TRBD1	TRBV12-3/TRBV12-4	TGTGCCAGCAGTACCCGGACAGGGTTCTTATCACAACCGAGGACTGAAGCTTTCTTT	CASSTRTGFLSQPRTEAFF
NA	TRBJ1-4	NA	TRBV12-3/TRBV12-4	TGTGCCAGCAGTTCCCGAGAGGGAGGCTTGGAAAAACTGTTTTTT	CASSSREGGLEKLFF
few	TRBJ1-2	NA	TRBV4-1	TGCGCCAGCAGCCAAGACAGGGTTGGCTACACCTTC	CASSQDRVGYTF
few	TRBJ1-1	NA	TRBV20-1	TGCAGTGAAAGGGGGAACACTGAAGCTTTCTTT	CSERGNTEAFF
few	TRBJ2-4	NA	TRBV12-3/TRBV12-4	TGTGCCAGCAGTCCGTTCGAGGGGAACATTCAGTACTTC	CASSPFEGNIQYF
NA	TRBJ2-1	TRBD2	TRBV12-3/TRBV12-4	TGTGCCAGCAGTCCCGGGGGGGAACCCCAAGTTAATGAGCAGTTCTTC	CASSPGGEPQVNEQFF
few	TRBJ1-1	NA	TRBV20-1	TGCAGTGCTAGAGTCATCGGGGAGGGGTCTGGGGACACTGAAGCTTTCTTT	CSARVIGEGSGDTEAFF
NA	TRBJ1-1	NA	TRBV5-5	TGTGCCAGCAGCTTGGCCCGGTTGAACACTGAAGCTTTCTTT	CASSLARLNTEAFF
few	TRBJ1-5	NA	TRBV4-2	TGTGCCAGCAGCCAAGAAAGACGGAGTCAGCCCCAGCATTTT	CASSQERRSQPQHF
NA	TRBJ2-4	NA	TRBV7-2	TGTGCCAGCAGCTTAGGAAAGAACATAGCCAAAAACATTCAGTACTTC	CASSLGKNIAKNIQYF
NA	TRBJ2-4	TRBD1	TRBV2	TGTGCCAGCAGTGAAGAGTCAGGGGGTGGCATTCAGTACTTC	CASSEESGGGIQYF
NA	TRBJ2-4	TRBD1	TRBV23-1	TGCGCCAGCAGTCATCCGACCGGGACAGGGCTAAGCAAAAACATTCAGTACTTC	CASSHPTGTGLSKNIQYF
few	TRBJ2-7	TRBD1	TRBV18	TGTGCCAGCTCACCTTCGGGACAGGCCTACGAGCAGTACTTC	CASSPSGQAYEQYF
few	TRBJ2-5	NA	TRBV11-2	TGTGCCAGCAGCTTGACAGGAGTTCAAGAGACCCAGTACTTC	CASSLTGVQETQYF
many	TRBJ2-5	NA	TRBV20-1	TGCAGTGCTAGTTCAGAACAGTCCCAAGAGACCCAGTACTTC	CSASSEQSQETQYF
NA	TRBJ2-5	NA	TRBV7-9	TGTGCCAGCAGCTTAGGCGGCAGAAACCAAGAGACCCAGTACTTC	CASSLGGRNQETQYF
NA	TRBJ2-1	TRBD2	TRBV3-1	TGTGCCAGCAGCCGCATAACTAGCGGGGCTTACAATGAGCAGTTCTTC	CASSRITSGAYNEQFF
few	TRBJ2-1	TRBD1	TRBV5-1	TGCGCCAGCAGCTGGATAGGACAGGGGGGTAATGAGCAGTTCTTC	CASSWIGQGGNEQFF
many	TRBJ2-2	NA	TRBV7-2	TGTGCCAGCAGCTTAGCCCTGGAGCTGTTTTTT	CASSLALELFF
few	TRBJ1-4	NA	TRBV15	TGTGCCACCAGCAGGGAGGGGGGGTCCGAAAAACTGTTTTTT	CATSREGGSEKLFF
NA	TRBJ1-6	NA	TRBV10-3	TGTGCCATCAGTGAGTCCGGACAATATAATTCACCCCTCCACTTT	CAISESGQYNSPLHF
few	TRBJ2-1	NA	TRBV28	TGTGCCAGCAGCGCGGACAGCAATGAGCAGTTCTTC	CASSADSNEQFF
NA	TRBJ2-3	TRBD2	TRBV29-1	TGCAGCGTTCGTCTAGCGGGGGTTGTAGATACGCAGTATTTT	CSVRLAGVVDTQYF
few	TRBJ2-6	NA	TRBV24-1	TGTGCCACCAGTGAGACGAGCTCTGGGGCCAACGTCCTGACTTTC	CATSETSSGANVLTF
NA	TRBJ1-2	NA	TRBV20-1	TGCAGTGCTCAGACAGCTAACTATGGCTACACCTTC	CSAQTANYGYTF
NA	TRBJ2-2	NA	TRBV11-2	TGTGCCAGCAGCTTACTGGAATCCGGGGAGCTGTTTTTT	CASSLLESGELFF
few	TRBJ2-1	NA	TRBV28	TGTGCCAGCAGTTCGGAATTTTTCCACAATGAGCAGTTCTTC	CASSSEFFHNEQFF
many	TRBJ2-5	NA	TRBV4-1	TGCGCCAGCAGCCAAGGCTTCATAGGGGTGGTGGAGACCCAGTACTTC	CASSQGFIGVVETQYF
many	TRBJ1-5	NA	TRBV12-3/TRBV12-4	TGTGCCAGCAGTCCTCTAGGGCAACGTCAGCCCCAGCATTTT	CASSPLGQRQPQHF
few	TRBJ2-1	NA	TRBV18	TGTGCCAGCTCACCGAAAGGATCGGCCCAGTTGAATGAGCAGTTCTTC	CASSPKGSAQLNEQFF
few	TRBJ2-7	NA	TRBV12-3/TRBV12-4	TGTGCCAGCAGTTACAGGAGCCTCACAGGGGAGCAGTACTTC	CASSYRSLTGEQYF
few	TRBJ1-1	TRBD1	TRBV9	TGTGCCAGCAGAGCAGGGGGCGCGGATAACACTGAAGCTTTCTTT	CASRAGGADNTEAFF
NA	TRBJ2-2	TRBD1	TRBV10-3	TGTGCCATCAGTGGACGACAGGGCCCAAACACCGGGGAGCTGTTTTTT	CAISGRQGPNTGELFF
many	TRBJ2-1	NA	TRBV10-3	TGTGCCATCAGTGAGTCTCAGAATGAGCAGTTCTTC	CAISESQNEQFF
few	TRBJ2-3	TRBD2	TRBV5-1	TGCGCCAGCAGCTATATGACTAGCGAGGATACGCAGTATTTT	CASSYMTSEDTQYF
NA	TRBJ2-2	NA	TRBV12-3/TRBV12-4	TGTGCCAGCAGTTTAGGGTCGCGAAATGGGCTGTTTTTT	CASSLGSRNGLFF
NA	TRBJ2-2	NA	TRBV7-2	TGTGCCAGCAGCTTAGCCGGGACCGCACCCGGGGAGCTGTTTTTT	CASSLAGTAPGELFF
NA	TRBJ2-1	NA	TRBV2	TGTGCCAGCAAAAAAGCGGAGAGCTTCTACAATGAGCAGTTCTTC	CASKKAESFYNEQFF
few	TRBJ2-2	NA	TRBV24-1	TGTGCCACCAGTGATTTGCAATTGGGCGGAAGGACCCTCGGGAACACCGGGGAGCTGTTTTTT	CATSDLQLGGRTLGNTGELFF
few	TRBJ1-2	TRBD1	TRBV12-3/TRBV12-4	TGTGCCAGCAGTGGTAGATGGACAGGCGGCTACACCTTC	CASSGRWTGGYTF
NA	TRBJ1-2	NA	TRBV2	TGTGCCAGCAGTGCCCGTTCGGGTTTACTATATGAAGGCTACACCTTC	CASSARSGLLYEGYTF
many	TRBJ2-3	NA	TRBV10-3	TGTGCCATCAGGGGGATACAGGGAGATACGCAGTATTTT	CAIRGIQGDTQYF
once	TRBJ2-3	NA	TRBV6-5	TGTGCCAGCAGTTACTCTGGGGGGACCGCAGATACGCAGTATTTT	CASSYSGGTADTQYF